These T cell receptor beta chains were read from a single sample in a study of T cells in Graves' hyperthyroidism and ophthalmopathy. TCRdb re-derived calls from the multiplex PCR reads in MiXCR, one entry per CDR3 protein. The sample consists of some 600,000 distinct CDR3 sequences, 14% of them appearing once. Sequenced sample: blood. These receptors were collected from a woman aged 25 to 45 with Graves' hyperthyroidism that later progressed to Graves' ophthalmopathy. Each CDR3 is given with its conserved first and last residue. A D gene is named only where the DNA matches it firmly. Size is omitted from some rows. Given values are once, few, many or a class for expanded clones.

j_gene: TRBJ1-2; abundance: few; v_gene: TRBV4-1; d_gene: NA; CDR3aa: CASSPLGGGDYGYTF; CDR3nt: TGCGCCAGCAGCCCCCTAGGGGGGGGAGACTATGGCTACACCTTC
j_gene: TRBJ1-1; abundance: many; v_gene: TRBV29-1; d_gene: NA; CDR3aa: CSVSIEGRRTEAFF; CDR3nt: TGCAGCGTTTCGATTGAGGGAAGGCGGACTGAAGCTTTCTTT
j_gene: TRBJ2-7; abundance: many; v_gene: TRBV29-1; d_gene: NA; CDR3aa: CSAKYPGEQYF; CDR3nt: TGCAGCGCTAAGTACCCGGGCGAGCAGTACTTC
j_gene: TRBJ1-2; abundance: few; v_gene: TRBV29-1; d_gene: NA; CDR3aa: CSVEDSAYGYTF; CDR3nt: TGCAGCGTTGAGGACAGCGCCTATGGCTACACCTTC
j_gene: TRBJ2-1; abundance: NA; v_gene: TRBV7-9; d_gene: TRBD2; CDR3aa: CASRSSGRAGYNEQFF; CDR3nt: TGTGCCAGCAGATCTAGCGGGAGGGCCGGGTACAATGAGCAGTTCTTC
j_gene: TRBJ2-3; abundance: few; v_gene: TRBV9; d_gene: NA; CDR3aa: CASSVDQGWDTQYF; CDR3nt: TGTGCCAGCAGCGTAGATCAGGGATGGGATACGCAGTATTTT
j_gene: TRBJ2-7; abundance: many; v_gene: TRBV29-1; d_gene: TRBD2; CDR3aa: CSPFPVSTGTSEREPYEQYF; CDR3nt: TGCAGCCCCTTCCCCGTTTCCACCGGGACTAGTGAGCGGGAACCCTACGAGCAGTACTTC
j_gene: TRBJ2-1; abundance: few; v_gene: TRBV9; d_gene: NA; CDR3aa: CASSPRLGGANEQFF; CDR3nt: TGTGCCAGCAGCCCCCGCTTGGGGGGCGCCAATGAGCAGTTCTTC
j_gene: TRBJ1-1; abundance: many; v_gene: TRBV20-1; d_gene: NA; CDR3aa: CSARDGRTANTEAFF; CDR3nt: TGCAGTGCTAGAGACGGAAGGACAGCGAACACTGAAGCTTTCTTT
j_gene: TRBJ1-1; abundance: many; v_gene: TRBV18; d_gene: NA; CDR3aa: CASSPRQAGGDTEAFF; CDR3nt: TGTGCCAGCTCACCGAGACAGGCGGGGGGAGACACTGAAGCTTTCTTT
j_gene: TRBJ1-4; abundance: NA; v_gene: TRBV28; d_gene: NA; CDR3aa: CAAGKGGPNEKLFF; CDR3nt: TGTGCCGCCGGAAAGGGGGGCCCTAATGAAAAACTGTTTTTT
j_gene: TRBJ2-5; abundance: few; v_gene: TRBV24-1; d_gene: TRBD1; CDR3aa: CATSGQGRLETQYF; CDR3nt: TGTGCCACCAGTGGACAGGGTAGGTTGGAGACCCAGTACTTC
j_gene: TRBJ1-1; abundance: many; v_gene: TRBV11-3; d_gene: TRBD1; CDR3aa: CASSLDEGDREAFF; CDR3nt: TGTGCCAGCAGCTTAGACGAGGGGGACAGAGAAGCTTTCTTT
j_gene: TRBJ1-4; abundance: NA; v_gene: TRBV6-1; d_gene: NA; CDR3aa: CASVLVGGQLFF; CDR3nt: TGTGCCAGCGTATTAGTGGGCGGGCAACTGTTTTTT
j_gene: TRBJ2-7; abundance: many; v_gene: TRBV9; d_gene: NA; CDR3aa: CASSVASLSGQGEQYF; CDR3nt: TGTGCCAGCAGCGTAGCCTCGTTGTCAGGGCAGGGCGAGCAGTACTTC
j_gene: TRBJ1-2; abundance: NA; v_gene: TRBV25-1; d_gene: NA; CDR3aa: CASSASHSYGYGCTF; CDR3nt: TGTGCCAGCAGTGCTTCACACTCATACGGGTATGGCTGCACCTTC
j_gene: TRBJ1-2; abundance: many; v_gene: TRBV28; d_gene: TRBD1; CDR3aa: CASSLGGQASYGYTF; CDR3nt: TGTGCCAGCAGTTTAGGGGGACAGGCTAGCTATGGCTACACCTTC
j_gene: TRBJ2-3; abundance: many; v_gene: TRBV30; d_gene: TRBD2; CDR3aa: CAWSPRLGLAGDGVTQYF; CDR3nt: TGTGCCTGGAGTCCACGACTGGGACTAGCGGGAGATGGGGTTACGCAGTATTTT
j_gene: TRBJ1-1; abundance: many; v_gene: TRBV11-3; d_gene: NA; CDR3aa: CASSARPTGRKPLNTEAFF; CDR3nt: TGTGCCAGCAGCGCTCGACCCACGGGCCGAAAGCCATTGAACACTGAAGCTTTCTTT
j_gene: TRBJ2-3; abundance: few; v_gene: TRBV7-2; d_gene: NA; CDR3aa: CASSFGLTGGTDTQYF; CDR3nt: TGTGCCAGCAGCTTCGGACTAACGGGAGGCACAGATACGCAGTATTTT
j_gene: TRBJ1-2; abundance: many; v_gene: TRBV19; d_gene: TRBD1; CDR3aa: CASSIETGVYGYTF; CDR3nt: TGTGCCAGTAGTATAGAGACAGGGGTCTATGGCTACACCTTC
j_gene: TRBJ1-5; abundance: many; v_gene: TRBV20-1; d_gene: NA; CDR3aa: CSASSSGPRYQPQHF; CDR3nt: TGCAGTGCTAGCAGCTCAGGGCCCCGATATCAGCCCCAGCATTTT
j_gene: TRBJ1-1; abundance: many; v_gene: TRBV5-1; d_gene: NA; CDR3aa: CASSGGHPGMDGDTEAFF; CDR3nt: TGCGCCAGCAGCGGCGGACACCCGGGAATGGATGGGGACACTGAAGCTTTCTTT
j_gene: TRBJ1-1; abundance: many; v_gene: TRBV10-3; d_gene: NA; CDR3aa: CAISPSQGRGRTEAFF; CDR3nt: TGTGCCATCAGCCCATCCCAGGGGAGGGGAAGGACTGAAGCTTTCTTT
j_gene: TRBJ2-5; abundance: few; v_gene: TRBV13; d_gene: NA; CDR3aa: CASSLGRPPSETQYF; CDR3nt: TGTGCCAGCAGCTTAGGGAGGCCCCCCTCGGAGACCCAGTACTTC
j_gene: TRBJ1-1; abundance: many; v_gene: TRBV3-1; d_gene: NA; CDR3aa: CASSQMDSTTEAFF; CDR3nt: TGTGCCAGCAGCCAAATGGACAGCACCACTGAAGCTTTCTTT
j_gene: TRBJ2-1; abundance: few; v_gene: TRBV6-2/TRBV6-3; d_gene: TRBD1; CDR3aa: CASCPGGTNEQFF; CDR3nt: TGTGCCAGCTGCCCAGGGGGCACGAATGAGCAGTTCTTC
j_gene: TRBJ2-7; abundance: many; v_gene: TRBV6-1; d_gene: NA; CDR3aa: CASSVTDYEQYF; CDR3nt: TGTGCCAGCAGTGTTACGGACTACGAGCAGTACTTC
j_gene: TRBJ2-2; abundance: many; v_gene: TRBV11-2; d_gene: TRBD2; CDR3aa: CASSLIRLAGVTGELFF; CDR3nt: TGTGCCAGCAGCTTAATCCGACTAGCGGGAGTTACCGGGGAGCTGTTTTTT
j_gene: TRBJ2-1; abundance: many; v_gene: TRBV7-2; d_gene: NA; CDR3aa: CASSLGPLAYNEQFF; CDR3nt: TGTGCCAGCAGCTTAGGTCCGTTAGCCTACAATGAGCAGTTCTTC
j_gene: TRBJ1-2; abundance: many; v_gene: TRBV18; d_gene: TRBD1; CDR3aa: CASSVLQGDRGYTF; CDR3nt: TGTGCCAGCTCAGTCTTACAGGGGGATCGTGGCTACACCTTC
j_gene: TRBJ2-1; abundance: NA; v_gene: TRBV7-2; d_gene: NA; CDR3aa: CASSLAPLGVDEQFF; CDR3nt: TGTGCCAGCAGCTTAGCGCCACTAGGTGTGGATGAGCAGTTCTTC
j_gene: TRBJ1-1; abundance: few; v_gene: TRBV9; d_gene: NA; CDR3aa: CASSRYRENTEAFF; CDR3nt: TGTGCCAGCAGCAGATACAGGGAGAACACTGAAGCTTTCTTT
j_gene: TRBJ1-2; abundance: many; v_gene: TRBV7-9; d_gene: NA; CDR3aa: CASSSRGDHLLHYGYTF; CDR3nt: TGTGCCAGCAGCTCACGGGGGGATCACCTTCTCCACTATGGCTACACCTTC
j_gene: TRBJ2-7; abundance: NA; v_gene: TRBV12-3/TRBV12-4; d_gene: TRBD2; CDR3aa: CASSSGLAVYEQYF; CDR3nt: TGTGCCAGCAGTTCGGGACTAGCGGTGTACGAGCAGTACTTC
j_gene: TRBJ2-4; abundance: few; v_gene: TRBV10-2; d_gene: NA; CDR3aa: CASSAMGLAKNIQYF; CDR3nt: TGCGCCAGCAGTGCAATGGGACTAGCCAAAAACATTCAGTACTTC
j_gene: TRBJ2-1; abundance: many; v_gene: TRBV11-2; d_gene: TRBD2; CDR3aa: CASSSLRGSNEQFF; CDR3nt: TGTGCCAGCAGCTCCCTCCGCGGGAGCAATGAGCAGTTCTTC
j_gene: TRBJ1-5; abundance: few; v_gene: TRBV6-1; d_gene: NA; CDR3aa: CASSDYRHQPQHF; CDR3nt: TGTGCCAGCAGTGATTACAGGCATCAGCCCCAGCATTTT
j_gene: TRBJ2-5; abundance: few; v_gene: TRBV3-1; d_gene: NA; CDR3aa: CASSSYQDSGETQYF; CDR3nt: TGTGCCAGCAGCTCCTACCAGGACAGTGGAGAGACCCAGTACTTC
j_gene: TRBJ1-3; abundance: many; v_gene: TRBV29-1; d_gene: NA; CDR3aa: CSVGTGSSGNTIYF; CDR3nt: TGCAGCGTTGGTACAGGGTCGTCCGGAAACACCATATATTTT
j_gene: TRBJ2-7; abundance: NA; v_gene: TRBV27; d_gene: TRBD2; CDR3aa: CASSLYGGSARSYEQYF; CDR3nt: TGTGCCAGCAGTTTATACGGGGGGTCTGCGAGAAGCTACGAGCAGTACTTC
j_gene: TRBJ2-7; abundance: many; v_gene: TRBV7-2; d_gene: TRBD2; CDR3aa: CASSLRGRPYEQYF; CDR3nt: TGTGCCAGCAGCTTACGCGGGAGACCCTACGAGCAGTACTTC
j_gene: TRBJ1-6; abundance: many; v_gene: TRBV2; d_gene: NA; CDR3aa: CASSEAGGRGSPLHF; CDR3nt: TGTGCCAGCAGTGAAGCTGGAGGGAGGGGATCACCCCTCCACTTT
j_gene: TRBJ1-1; abundance: many; v_gene: TRBV11-2; d_gene: TRBD1; CDR3aa: CASSLSPGGSTEAFF; CDR3nt: TGTGCCAGCAGCTTATCCCCAGGGGGCTCCACTGAAGCTTTCTTT
j_gene: TRBJ1-1; abundance: many; v_gene: TRBV7-2; d_gene: NA; CDR3aa: CASSLGYRPTEAFF; CDR3nt: TGTGCCAGCAGCTTAGGATACCGGCCCACTGAAGCTTTCTTT
j_gene: TRBJ2-1; abundance: many; v_gene: TRBV7-3; d_gene: TRBD1; CDR3aa: CASSPTGTGRGDEQFF; CDR3nt: TGTGCCAGCAGCCCCACCGGGACAGGGAGGGGAGATGAGCAGTTCTTC
j_gene: TRBJ2-1; abundance: many; v_gene: TRBV27; d_gene: TRBD2; CDR3aa: CASSLLAGDTISYNEQFF; CDR3nt: TGTGCCAGCAGTTTACTAGCGGGAGACACGATCTCCTACAATGAGCAGTTCTTC
j_gene: TRBJ2-1; abundance: NA; v_gene: TRBV15; d_gene: TRBD2; CDR3aa: CATTPARTSEGYNEQFF; CDR3nt: TGTGCCACCACCCCGGCCCGGACTAGCGAGGGCTACAATGAGCAGTTCTTC
j_gene: TRBJ1-5; abundance: many; v_gene: TRBV28; d_gene: TRBD1; CDR3aa: CASSLWPKEGQGVFQPQHF; CDR3nt: TGTGCCAGCAGTTTATGGCCGAAGGAAGGGCAGGGGGTTTTTCAGCCCCAGCATTTT
j_gene: TRBJ2-2; abundance: few; v_gene: TRBV7-2; d_gene: NA; CDR3aa: CASSFVGGWDTGELFF; CDR3nt: TGTGCCAGCAGCTTTGTTGGAGGCTGGGACACCGGGGAGCTGTTTTTT
j_gene: TRBJ2-1; abundance: many; v_gene: TRBV11-2; d_gene: NA; CDR3aa: CASSTPRDGNEQFF; CDR3nt: TGTGCCAGCAGCACCCCCCGGGACGGCAATGAGCAGTTCTTC